The rows below give T cell receptor beta chains drawn from one sample of a study of shared clonotypes between healthy human individuals. Method: immunoSEQ multiplex PCR; TCRdb's copy keeps in-frame clones and lacks some. The table lists a few million clones, 85% to 95% of them singletons. The material sequenced was naive CD4+ T cells sorted from blood. The receptor set was obtained from a man aged 18 to 29 in good health. Both conserved end residues are part of each CDR3. A D gene is named only where the DNA matches it firmly. Expanded clones get a size class; other rows say once, few or many, or leave the size out.

>TRBJ2-5|.|TRBV18|.
CASSPGQQETQYF
TGTGCCAGCTCACCCGGACAACAAGAGACCCAGTACTTC
>TRBJ2-7|.|TRBV28|.
CASSPRGYEQYF
TGTGCCAGCAGCCCGCGTGGCTACGAGCAGTACTTC
>TRBJ1-2|.|TRBV28|.
CASNPGSGNNYGYTF
TGTGCCAGCAACCCTGGGTCGGGGAATAACTATGGCTACACCTTC
>TRBJ1-1|.|TRBV5-1|.
CASSPLQGGDTEAFF
TGCGCCAGCAGCCCGTTACAGGGAGGGGACACTGAAGCTTTCTTT
>TRBJ1-4|.|TRBV5-4|.
CASSLVGGGTNEKLFF
TGTGCCAGCAGCTTGGTAGGGGGTGGAACTAATGAAAAACTGTTTTTT
>TRBJ1-5|.|TRBV6-6|.
CASSWEASQPQHF
TGTGCCAGCAGCTGGGAGGCATCTCAGCCCCAGCATTTT
>TRBJ1-2|TRBD1|TRBV30|.
CAWKGTGGYTF
TGTGCCTGGAAGGGGACAGGGGGCTACACCTTC
>TRBJ1-2|.|TRBV6-1|.
CASSDWGIGYTF
TGTGCCAGCAGTGACTGGGGCATCGGCTACACCTTC
>TRBJ1-5|.|TRBV11-2|.
CASSSKGNQPQHF
TGTGCCAGCAGCTCCAAGGGCAATCAGCCCCAGCATTTT
>TRBJ2-5|TRBD1|TRBV7-9|.
CASSFRGPGQGGETQYF
TGTGCCAGCAGCTTCCGGGGTCCGGGACAGGGTGGAGAGACCCAGTACTTC
>TRBJ1-5|.|TRBV6-5|.
CASRRRGSNQPQHF
TGTGCCAGCAGACGTAGGGGTTCCAATCAGCCCCAGCATTTT
>TRBJ2-3|.|TRBV7-9|.
CASSLAVTATDTQYF
TGTGCCAGCAGCTTAGCCGTGACAGCCACAGATACGCAGTATTTT
>TRBJ2-5|.|TRBV11-3|.
CASSSGSGETQYF
TGTGCCAGCAGCTCCGGGTCGGGGGAGACCCAGTACTTC
>TRBJ2-1|TRBD2|TRBV14|.
CASSQGLASYNEQFF
TGTGCCAGCAGCCAAGGACTAGCGTCCTACAATGAGCAGTTCTTC
>TRBJ2-3|.|TRBV5-1|.
CASSLGGRGVADTQYF
TGCGCCAGCAGCTTGGGGGGGAGAGGAGTGGCAGATACGCAGTATTTT
>TRBJ1-1|TRBD1|TRBV18|.
CASSPLRQGESEAFF
TGTGCCAGCTCACCTCTCCGACAGGGGGAATCTGAAGCTTTCTTT
>TRBJ2-7|.|TRBV30|.
CAWSVGSQYEQYF
TGTGCCTGGAGTGTAGGTTCCCAATACGAGCAGTACTTC
>TRBJ2-6|.|TRBV7-2|.
CASSFSLTSGANVLTF
TGTGCCAGCAGCTTCTCCTTGACATCTGGGGCCAACGTCCTGACTTTC
>TRBJ2-7|.|TRBV5-4|.
CASSPGLPTYEQYF
TGTGCCAGCAGCCCGGGACTCCCGACCTACGAGCAGTACTTC
>TRBJ1-5|.|TRBV6-6|few
CASARIGVEPQHF
TGTGCCAGCGCTCGGATCGGGGTCGAGCCCCAGCATTTT
>TRBJ1-2|TRBD1|TRBV5-6|.
CASSPKLRGSRGYGYTF
TGTGCCAGCAGCCCTAAACTCAGGGGGTCCAGAGGCTATGGCTACACCTTC
>TRBJ2-3|TRBD2|TRBV5-1|.
CASSADSSGDGTQYF
TGCGCCAGCAGCGCTGACTCTAGCGGGGACGGTACGCAGTATTTT
>TRBJ2-5|.|TRBV29-1|once
CSVERDTESQYF
TGCAGCGTTGAGCGGGACACTGAATCCCAGTACTTC
>TRBJ1-2|TRBD1|TRBV5-1|.
CASSFGQGSGYTF
TGCGCCAGCAGCTTCGGACAGGGTAGTGGCTACACCTTC
>TRBJ2-1|TRBD2|TRBV7-6|.
CASSYGSGRHNEQFF
TGTGCCAGCAGCTATGGGAGCGGGAGACACAATGAGCAGTTCTTC
>TRBJ2-1|.|TRBV30|.
CAWSGGPGNEQFF
TGTGCCTGGAGCGGGGGGCCGGGGAATGAGCAGTTCTTC
>TRBJ1-1|.|TRBV25-1|.
CASRDGTWATEAFF
TGTGCCAGCAGGGACGGAACTTGGGCCACTGAAGCTTTCTTT
>TRBJ2-2|.|TRBV9|.
CASSVGGIPPGELFF
TGTGCCAGCAGCGTAGGGGGTATCCCCCCCGGGGAGCTGTTTTTT
>TRBJ1-2|TRBD1|TRBV30|few
CAWTPGTGKRGYTF
TGTGCCTGGACGCCGGGGACAGGGAAACGAGGCTACACCTTC
>TRBJ1-2|.|TRBV19|.
CASIGSNPGNGYTF
TGTGCCAGTATAGGGTCGAACCCCGGGAATGGCTACACCTTC
>TRBJ1-6|.|TRBV14|.
CASSQGSGGYSPLHF
TGTGCCAGCAGCCAGGGATCCGGGGGGTATTCACCCCTCCACTTT
>TRBJ2-1|TRBD1|TRBV2|.
CASSGRRDRGGSYNEQFF
TGTGCCAGCAGTGGAAGGCGGGACAGGGGAGGGTCCTACAATGAGCAGTTCTTC
>TRBJ1-5|.|TRBV7-8|few
CASSLGTDLLQPQHF
TGTGCCAGCAGCTTAGGAACAGACCTTCTTCAGCCCCAGCATTTT
>TRBJ1-5|.|TRBV12-5|.
CASGQGTQPQHF
TGTGCTAGTGGCCAGGGAACTCAGCCCCAGCATTTT
>TRBJ1-2|.|TRBV6-1|.
CASSDPGYGYTF
TGTGCCAGCAGTGACCCGGGTTATGGCTACACCTTC
>TRBJ1-5|.|TRBV19|.
CASSTGPFRPQHF
TGTGCCAGTAGTACAGGCCCGTTTCGGCCCCAGCATTTT
>TRBJ2-7|TRBD1|TRBV4-1|.
CASSPARGQVNEQYF
TGCGCCAGCAGCCCAGCGAGAGGACAGGTTAACGAGCAGTACTTC
>TRBJ2-2|.|TRBV6-6|.
CASSSGAHVGTGELFF
TGTGCCAGCAGTTCCGGGGCCCACGTGGGCACCGGGGAGCTGTTTTTT
>TRBJ1-1|.|TRBV18|.
CASAGTANTEAFF
TGTGCCAGCGCAGGGACGGCGAACACTGAAGCTTTCTTT
>TRBJ1-2|.|TRBV27|.
CASSLRAAHIYGYTF
TGTGCCAGCAGTTTAAGGGCGGCTCACATATATGGCTACACCTTC
>TRBJ1-2|TRBD1|TRBV5-8|.
CASSWGQSGYGYTF
TGTGCCAGCAGCTGGGGACAGTCTGGCTATGGCTACACCTTC
>TRBJ1-5|.|TRBV18|.
CASSPMTTNSNQPQHF
TGTGCCAGCTCACCAATGACCACAAATAGCAATCAGCCCCAGCATTTT
>TRBJ2-5|TRBD2|TRBV11-2|once
CASSLGSWADYTGGETQYF
TGTGCCAGCAGCTTAGGGTCTTGGGCGGACTACACGGGAGGAGAGACCCAGTACTTC
>TRBJ2-7|TRBD2|TRBV6-6|.
CASSRLAGYEQYF
TGTGCCAGCAGTAGGCTAGCGGGCTACGAGCAGTACTTC